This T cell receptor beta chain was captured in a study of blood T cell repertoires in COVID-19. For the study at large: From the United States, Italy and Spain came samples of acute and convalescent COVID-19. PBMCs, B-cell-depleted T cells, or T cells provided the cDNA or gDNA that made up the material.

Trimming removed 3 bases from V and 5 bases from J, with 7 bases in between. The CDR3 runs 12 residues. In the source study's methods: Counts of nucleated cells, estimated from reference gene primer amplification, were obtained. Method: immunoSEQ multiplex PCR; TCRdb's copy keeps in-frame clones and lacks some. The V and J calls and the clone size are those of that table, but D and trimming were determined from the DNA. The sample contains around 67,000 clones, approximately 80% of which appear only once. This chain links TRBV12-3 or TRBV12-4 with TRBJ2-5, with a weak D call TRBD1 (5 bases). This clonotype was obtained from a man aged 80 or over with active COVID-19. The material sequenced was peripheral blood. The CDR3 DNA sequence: TGTGCCAGCAGTTTGAACAGGGAGACCCAGTACTTC. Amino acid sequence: CASSLNRETQYF.